This T cell receptor (beta chain) appears in the sequencing data of a study of blood T cell repertoires in COVID-19. Background on the study: Sites across the United States, Italy and Spain contributed samples from acute and convalescent COVID-19. T cells, B-cell-depleted T cells, or PBMCs provided the cDNA or gDNA that served as material.

Study processing details: Using reference gene primer amplification, nucleated cell counts were estimated. The table came from immunoSEQ multiplex PCR; TCRdb's copy has only in-frame clones and leaves some out. The DNA gave D and trimming, while V, J and clone size come from that table. Of roughly 380,000 clones in the sample, 85% are singletons; the top ten hold more than 3%. V was shortened by 6 bases and J by 2 bases, with 14 bases between the two germline ends. CDR1 is MNHNY, CDR2 SVGAGI, per germline (reference sequence). The CDR3 is 14 amino acids. The receptor's source is a woman under 30 with acute or convalescent COVID-19. J is TRBJ2-7 and V is TRBV6-6, with TRBD2 as a possible D gene (5 bases). Source material: peripheral blood. The CDR3: CASSPGGSPYEQYF. The CDR3 DNA reads TGTGCCAGCAGCCCGGGTGGGAGTCCCTACGAGCAGTACTTC.